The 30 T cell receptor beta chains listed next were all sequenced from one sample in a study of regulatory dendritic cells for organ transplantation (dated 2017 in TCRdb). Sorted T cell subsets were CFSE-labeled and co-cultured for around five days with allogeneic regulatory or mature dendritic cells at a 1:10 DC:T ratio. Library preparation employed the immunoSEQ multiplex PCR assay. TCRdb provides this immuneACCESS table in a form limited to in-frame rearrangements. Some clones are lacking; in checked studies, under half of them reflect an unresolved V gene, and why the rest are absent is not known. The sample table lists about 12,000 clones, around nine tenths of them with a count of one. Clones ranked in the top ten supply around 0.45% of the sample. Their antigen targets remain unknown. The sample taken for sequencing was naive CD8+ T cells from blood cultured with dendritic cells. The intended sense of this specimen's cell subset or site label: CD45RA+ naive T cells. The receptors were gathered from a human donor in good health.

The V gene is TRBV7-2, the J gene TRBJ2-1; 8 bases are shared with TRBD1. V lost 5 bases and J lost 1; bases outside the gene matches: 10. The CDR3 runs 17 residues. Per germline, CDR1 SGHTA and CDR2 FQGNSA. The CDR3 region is CASSNNNRGSSYNEQFF. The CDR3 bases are TGTGCCAGCAGCAATAATAACAGGGGGAGTTCCTACAATGAGCAGTTCTTC.

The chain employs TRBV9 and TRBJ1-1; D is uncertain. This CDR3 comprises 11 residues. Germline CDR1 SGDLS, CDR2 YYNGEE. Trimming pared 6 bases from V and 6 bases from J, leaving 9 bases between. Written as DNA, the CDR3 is TGTGCCAGCACCCTCCCCCCTGAAGCTTTCTTT. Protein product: CASTLPPEAFF.

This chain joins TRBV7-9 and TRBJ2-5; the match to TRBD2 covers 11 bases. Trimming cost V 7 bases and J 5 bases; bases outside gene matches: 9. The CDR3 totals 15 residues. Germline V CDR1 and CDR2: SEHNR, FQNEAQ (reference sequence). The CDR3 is CASTQLAGAGETQYF. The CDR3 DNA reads TGTGCCAGCACCCAACTAGCGGGAGCTGGGGAGACCCAGTACTTC.

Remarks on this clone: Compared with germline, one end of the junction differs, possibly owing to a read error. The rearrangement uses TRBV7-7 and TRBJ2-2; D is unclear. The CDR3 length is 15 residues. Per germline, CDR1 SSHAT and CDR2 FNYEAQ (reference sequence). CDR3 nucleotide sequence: TGTGCTAGCAGCTCCGACACAACGAACACCGGGGAGCTGTTTTTT. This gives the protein CASSSDTTNTGELFF.

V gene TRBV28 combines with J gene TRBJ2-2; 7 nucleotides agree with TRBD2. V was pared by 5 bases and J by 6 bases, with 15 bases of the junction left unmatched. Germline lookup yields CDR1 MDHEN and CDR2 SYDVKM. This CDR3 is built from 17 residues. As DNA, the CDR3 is TGTGCCAGCAGTCCGACCCTAGCGGCGGCTGGGGCCGGGGAGCTGTTTTTT. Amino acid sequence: CASSPTLAAAGAGELFF.

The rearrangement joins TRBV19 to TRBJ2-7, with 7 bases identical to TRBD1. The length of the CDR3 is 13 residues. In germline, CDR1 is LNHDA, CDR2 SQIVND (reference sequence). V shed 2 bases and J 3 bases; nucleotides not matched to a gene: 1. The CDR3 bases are TGTGCCAGTAGTATACGACAGGGCTACGAGCAGTACTTC. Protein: CASSIRQGYEQYF.

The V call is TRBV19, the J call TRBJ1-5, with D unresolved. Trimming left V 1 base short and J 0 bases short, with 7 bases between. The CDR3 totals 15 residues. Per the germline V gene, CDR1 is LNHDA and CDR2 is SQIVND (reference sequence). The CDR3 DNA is TGTGCCAGTAGTATAGGTCTGGTTAGCAATCAGCCCCAGCATTTT. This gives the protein CASSIGLVSNQPQHF. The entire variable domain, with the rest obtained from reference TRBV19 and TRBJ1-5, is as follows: DGGITQSPKYLFRKEGQNVTLSCEQNLNHDAMYWYRQDPGQGLRLIYYSQIVNDFQKGDIAEGYSVSREKKESFPLTVTSAQKNPTAFYLCASSIGLVSNQPQHFGDGTRLSIL.

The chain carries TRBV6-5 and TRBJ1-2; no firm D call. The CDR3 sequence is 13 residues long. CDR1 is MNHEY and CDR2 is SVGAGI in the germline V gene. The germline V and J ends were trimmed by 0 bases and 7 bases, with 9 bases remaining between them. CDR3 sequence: CASSYSSRAGYTF. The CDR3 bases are TGTGCCAGCAGTTACTCGAGTAGGGCTGGCTACACCTTC.

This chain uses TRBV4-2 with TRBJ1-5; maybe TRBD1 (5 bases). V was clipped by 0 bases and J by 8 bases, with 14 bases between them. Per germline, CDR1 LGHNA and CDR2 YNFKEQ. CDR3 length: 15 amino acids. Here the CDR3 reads CASSQDFGARKPQHF. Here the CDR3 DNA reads TGTGCCAGCAGCCAAGATTTTGGGGCAAGAAAGCCCCAGCATTTT.

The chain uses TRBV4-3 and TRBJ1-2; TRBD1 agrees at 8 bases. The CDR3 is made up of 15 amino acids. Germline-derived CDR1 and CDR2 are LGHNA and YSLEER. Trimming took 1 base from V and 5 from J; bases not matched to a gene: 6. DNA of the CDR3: TGCGCCAGCAGCCAAGTTGTGACAGGGGAATATGGCTACACCTTC. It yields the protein CASSQVVTGEYGYTF.

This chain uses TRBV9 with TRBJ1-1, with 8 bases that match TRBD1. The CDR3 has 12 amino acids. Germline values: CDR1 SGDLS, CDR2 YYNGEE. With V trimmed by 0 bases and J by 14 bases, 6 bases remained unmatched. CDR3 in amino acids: CASSVVDRGLFF. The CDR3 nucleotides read TGTGCCAGCAGCGTAGTCGACAGGGGTCTCTTCTTT. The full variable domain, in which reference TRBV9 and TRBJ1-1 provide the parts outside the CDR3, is DSGVTQTPKHLITATGQRVTLRCSPRSGDLSVYWYQQSLDQGLQFLIQYYNGEERAKGNILERFSAQQFPDLHSELNLSSLELGDSALYFCASSVVDRGLFFGQGTRLTVV.

The chain's CDR3 is CASSTSGGIGETQYF. In nucleotides, the CDR3 is TGCGCCAGCAGCACATCAGGGGGAATCGGGGAGACCCAGTACTTC. The genes are TRBV4-3 and TRBJ2-5, with 7 bases aligning to TRBD1. CDR3 size: 15 residues. V lost 5 bases and J lost 5; bases outside the gene matches: 11. Germline CDR1 is LGHNA and CDR2 is YSLEER.

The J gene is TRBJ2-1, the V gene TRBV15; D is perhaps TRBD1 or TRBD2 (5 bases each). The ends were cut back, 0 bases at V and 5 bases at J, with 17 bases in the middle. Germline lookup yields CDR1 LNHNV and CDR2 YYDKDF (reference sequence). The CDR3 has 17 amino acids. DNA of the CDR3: TGTGCCACCAGCAGAGAGTCTAGCTGGGTGGACAACAATGAGCAGTTCTTC. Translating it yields CATSRESSWVDNNEQFF.

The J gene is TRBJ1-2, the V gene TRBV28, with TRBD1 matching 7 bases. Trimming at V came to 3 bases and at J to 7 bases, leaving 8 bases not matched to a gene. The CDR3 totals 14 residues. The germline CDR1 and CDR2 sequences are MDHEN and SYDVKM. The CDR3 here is CASSLETGRAGYTF. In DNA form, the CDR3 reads TGTGCCAGCAGTTTGGAGACAGGGAGGGCTGGCTACACCTTC.

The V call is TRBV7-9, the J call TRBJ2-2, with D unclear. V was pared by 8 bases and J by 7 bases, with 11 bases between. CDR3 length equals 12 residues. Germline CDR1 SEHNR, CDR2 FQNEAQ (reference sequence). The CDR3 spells CASSVVNGELFF. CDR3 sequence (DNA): TGTGCCAGCTCCGTGGTCAACGGGGAGCTGTTTTTT. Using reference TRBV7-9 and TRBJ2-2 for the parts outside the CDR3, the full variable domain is DTGVSQNPRHKITKRGQNVTFRCDPISEHNRLYWYRQTLGQGPEFLTYFQNEAQLEKSRLLSDRFSAERPKGSFSTLEIQRTEQGDSAMYLCASSVVNGELFFGEGSRLTVL.

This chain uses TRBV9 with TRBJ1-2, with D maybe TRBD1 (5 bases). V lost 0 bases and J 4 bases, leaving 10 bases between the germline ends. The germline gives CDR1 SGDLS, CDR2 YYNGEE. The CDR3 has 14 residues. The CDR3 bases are TGTGCCAGCAGCGTAGACGGGGACCCCTATGGCTACACCTTC. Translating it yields CASSVDGDPYGYTF.

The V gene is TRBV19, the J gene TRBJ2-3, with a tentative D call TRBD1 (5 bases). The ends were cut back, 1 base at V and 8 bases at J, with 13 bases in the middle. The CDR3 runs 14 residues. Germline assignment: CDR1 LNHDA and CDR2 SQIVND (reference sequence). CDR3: CASSIAYGQGTQYF. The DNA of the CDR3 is TGTGCCAGTAGTATAGCGTACGGGCAGGGTACGCAGTATTTT.

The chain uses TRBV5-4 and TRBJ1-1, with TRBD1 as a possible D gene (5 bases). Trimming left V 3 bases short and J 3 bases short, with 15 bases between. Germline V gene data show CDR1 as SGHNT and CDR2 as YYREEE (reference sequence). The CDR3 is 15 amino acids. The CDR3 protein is CASSWGLLPDTEAFF. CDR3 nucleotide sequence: TGTGCCAGCAGCTGGGGACTTCTCCCTGACACTGAAGCTTTCTTT.

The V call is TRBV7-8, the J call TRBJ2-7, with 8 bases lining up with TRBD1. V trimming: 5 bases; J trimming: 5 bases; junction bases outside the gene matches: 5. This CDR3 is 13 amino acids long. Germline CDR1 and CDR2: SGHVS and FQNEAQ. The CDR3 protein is CASSGRGQDEQYF. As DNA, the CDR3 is TGTGCCAGCAGCGGCAGGGGGCAAGACGAGCAGTACTTC.

In DNA form, the CDR3 reads TGTGCCAGCACCCTTACGGGGGGACGGGGAGAGACCCAGTACTTC. This sequence encodes CASTLTGGRGETQYF. The V gene is TRBV7-2, the J gene TRBJ2-5, with 7 bases fitting TRBD2. CDR1 and CDR2 (germline): SGHTA, FQGNSA. The CDR3 extends over 15 amino acids. V shed 7 bases, J shed 4 bases, and the junction held 12 bases outside the gene matches.

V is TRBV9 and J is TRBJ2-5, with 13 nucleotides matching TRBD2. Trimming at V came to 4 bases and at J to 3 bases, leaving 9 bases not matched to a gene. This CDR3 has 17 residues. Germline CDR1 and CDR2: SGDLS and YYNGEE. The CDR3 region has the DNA TGTGCCAGCAGCATAGGGGGAGGACTAGCGGGAGAAGAGACCCAGTACTTC. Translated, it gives CASSIGGGLAGEETQYF.

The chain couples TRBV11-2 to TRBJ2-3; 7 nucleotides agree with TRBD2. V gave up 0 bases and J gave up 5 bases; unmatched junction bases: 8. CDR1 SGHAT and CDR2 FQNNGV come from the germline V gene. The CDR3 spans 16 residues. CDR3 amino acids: CASSLEYAGERDTQYF. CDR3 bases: TGTGCCAGCAGCTTAGAGTACGCGGGGGAGCGAGATACGCAGTATTTT. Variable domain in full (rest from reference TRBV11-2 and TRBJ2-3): EAGVAQSPRYKIIEKRQSVAFWCNPISGHATLYWYQQILGQGPKLLIQFQNNGVVDDSQLPKDRFSAERLKGVDSTLKIQPAKLEDSAVYLCASSLEYAGERDTQYFGPGTRLTVL.

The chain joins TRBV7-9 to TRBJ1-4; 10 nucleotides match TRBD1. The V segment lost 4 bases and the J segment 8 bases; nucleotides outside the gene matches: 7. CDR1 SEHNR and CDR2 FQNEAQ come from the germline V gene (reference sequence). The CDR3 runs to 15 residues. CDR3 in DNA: TGTGCCAGCAGCTCCCCGGGACAGGGGTACGAAAAACTGTTTTTT. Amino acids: CASSSPGQGYEKLFF.

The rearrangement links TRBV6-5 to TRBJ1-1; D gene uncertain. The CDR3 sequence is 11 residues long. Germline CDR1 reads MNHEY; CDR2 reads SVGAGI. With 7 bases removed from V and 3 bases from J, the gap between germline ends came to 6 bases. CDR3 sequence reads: CASTPDTEAFF. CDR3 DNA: TGTGCCAGCACCCCCGACACTGAAGCTTTCTTT.

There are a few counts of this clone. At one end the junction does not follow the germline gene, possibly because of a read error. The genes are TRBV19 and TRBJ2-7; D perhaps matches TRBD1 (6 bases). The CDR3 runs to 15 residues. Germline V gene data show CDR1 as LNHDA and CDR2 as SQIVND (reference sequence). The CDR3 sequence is CASSISRGPSSEQYF. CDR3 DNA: TGTGCCAGTAGTATTAGCAGGGGCCCTTCCTCCGAGCAGTACTTC.

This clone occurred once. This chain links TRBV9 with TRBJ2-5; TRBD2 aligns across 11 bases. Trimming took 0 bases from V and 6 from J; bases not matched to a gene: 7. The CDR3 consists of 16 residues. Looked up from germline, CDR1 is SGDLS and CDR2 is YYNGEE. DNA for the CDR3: TGTGCCAGCAGCGTAGATACTAGCGGGGGACGGAAGACCCAGTACTTC. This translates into CASSVDTSGGRKTQYF. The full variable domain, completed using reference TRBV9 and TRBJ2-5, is DSGVTQTPKHLITATGQRVTLRCSPRSGDLSVYWYQQSLDQGLQFLIQYYNGEERAKGNILERFSAQQFPDLHSELNLSSLELGDSALYFCASSVDTSGGRKTQYFGPGTRLLVL.

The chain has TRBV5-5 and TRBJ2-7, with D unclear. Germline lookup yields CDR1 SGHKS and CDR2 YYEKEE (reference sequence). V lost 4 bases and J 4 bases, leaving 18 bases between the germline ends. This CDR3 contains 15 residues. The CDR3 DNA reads TGTGCCAGCAGCCTCACCCCGGACCCCACATACGAGCAGTACTTC. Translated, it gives CASSLTPDPTYEQYF.

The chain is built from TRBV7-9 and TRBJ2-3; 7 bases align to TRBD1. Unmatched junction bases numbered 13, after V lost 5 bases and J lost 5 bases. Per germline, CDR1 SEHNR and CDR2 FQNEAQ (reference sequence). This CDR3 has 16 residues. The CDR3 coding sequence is TGTGCCAGCAGCCAAACGACAACAGGGGTGGGAGATACGCAGTATTTT. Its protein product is CASSQTTTGVGDTQYF.

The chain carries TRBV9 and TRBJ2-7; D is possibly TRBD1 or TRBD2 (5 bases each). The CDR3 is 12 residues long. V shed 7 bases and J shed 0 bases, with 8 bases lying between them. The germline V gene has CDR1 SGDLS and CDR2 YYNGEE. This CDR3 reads CASQGTSYEQYF. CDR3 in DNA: TGTGCCAGCCAAGGGACCTCCTACGAGCAGTACTTC.

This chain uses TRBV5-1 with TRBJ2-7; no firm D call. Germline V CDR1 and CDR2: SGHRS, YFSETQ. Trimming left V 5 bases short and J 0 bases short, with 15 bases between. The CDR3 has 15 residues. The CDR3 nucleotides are TGCGCCAGCAGGGGCGGTCGACATAGCTCCTACGAGCAGTACTTC. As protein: CASRGGRHSSYEQYF.